This T cell receptor (beta chain) came from a study of chemoradiotherapy in HPV16-positive cancers. Some clones are missing from TCRdb's copy, which holds only in-frame ones; the method was immunoSEQ multiplex PCR. The top ten clones hold 6.5% of a sample with roughly 1,400 clones, around 90% of them seen once. General study points: In HPV16-positive patients, HPV-responsive T-cell expansion tracked better recurrence-free survival. Only two HPV16-positive patients supplied the functional HPV-specificity definition.

CDR1 and CDR2 (germline): SGHTA, FQGNSA. The CDR3 length is 13 residues. The junction had 3 bases not matched to a gene; V was cut back by 4 bases and J by 5 bases. A note on this clone: Its antigen is undetermined.

The chain carries TRBV7-2 and TRBJ2-7; 9 nucleotides align to TRBD1. Sequencing used tumor tissue, obtained from a patient who underwent chemoradiotherapy. The clonotype was recovered from a human donor with HPV-associated anogenital cancer. The CDR3 DNA reads TGTGCCAGCAGCTCGGGACAGGGCAACGAGCAGTACTTC. It yields the protein CASSSGQGNEQYF.